The 23 T cell receptor beta chains below all came from one sample that was sequenced in a study of cytomegalovirus exposure and HLA in healthy donors. The method was immunoSEQ multiplex PCR; TCRdb's version includes in-frame clones alone and lacks a portion of them. The table shows over 100,000 clones, with around nine tenths occurring only once. Source material: PBMCs. These receptors were taken from a woman aged 18-30 years in good health and CMV-seronegative.

The chain recombines TRBV7-3 with TRBJ2-2, with D tentatively TRBD1 (5 bases). In germline, CDR1 is SGHTA, CDR2 FQGTGA. The CDR3 consists of 13 residues. V dropped 5 bases and J dropped 5 bases, with 9 bases sitting between them. CDR3 DNA: TGTGCCAGCAGCGTGCAGGGTACCGGGGAGCTGTTTTTT. This gives the protein CASSVQGTGELFF.

The CDR3 protein is CASSPIRQRMNTEAFF. The DNA of the CDR3 is TGTGCCAGCAGCCCAATTCGACAGAGGATGAACACTGAAGCTTTCTTT. The V call is TRBV11-2, the J call TRBJ1-1; a possible D gene is TRBD1 (5 bases). V was shortened by 5 bases and J by 0 bases, with 16 bases between the two germline ends. Germline V gene data show CDR1 as SGHAT and CDR2 as FQNNGV. The CDR3 sequence is 16 residues long.

The chain combines TRBV5-6 with TRBJ1-6; possible D gene TRBD1, 6 bases. Germline values: CDR1 SGHDT, CDR2 YYEEEE. V was cut by 4 bases and J by 11 bases, with 10 bases left in between. The CDR3 spans 12 residues. This CDR3 reads CASSDTGPPLHF. In nucleotides, the CDR3 is TGTGCCAGCAGCGATACAGGGCCACCCCTCCACTTT.

The V call is TRBV30, the J call TRBJ1-2, with D possibly matching TRBD1 (5 bases). The CDR3 has 12 residues. Trimming shortened V by 3 bases and J by 5 bases, and 10 bases separated the two germline ends. Germline loops: CDR1 GTSNPN, CDR2 SVGIG (reference sequence). This CDR3 is CAWSEQVYGYTF. CDR3 nucleotide sequence: TGTGCCTGGAGCGAACAGGTGTATGGCTACACCTTC.

The rearrangement joins TRBV5-1 to TRBJ1-2, with no clear D. The CDR3 spans 13 residues. The germline gives CDR1 SGHRS, CDR2 YFSETQ. Trimming pared 3 bases from V and 5 bases from J, leaving 11 bases between. This CDR3 is CASSSTYGYGYTF. In nucleotides, the CDR3 is TGCGCCAGCAGCTCAACTTACGGTTATGGCTACACCTTC.

This clone was seen repeatedly, ten times or more. The chain uses TRBV30 and TRBJ2-4, with D unclear. Germline V gene lookup returns CDR1 GTSNPN and CDR2 SVGIG (reference sequence). V lost 0 bases, J lost 6 bases, and 6 bases lay in between. This CDR3 contains 12 residues. CDR3 amino acids: CAWSVLGNIQYF. CDR3 nucleotides: TGTGCCTGGAGTGTACTCGGAAACATTCAGTACTTC.

This clone showed up just once. The rearrangement links TRBV27 to TRBJ2-5, with unresolved D. V lost 6 bases and J lost 0, with 14 bases in between. CDR3 length: 15 amino acids. Germline V gene lookup returns CDR1 MNHEY and CDR2 SMNVEV (reference sequence). Here the CDR3 DNA reads TGTGCCAGCAGATTTGGCGGAGCAAACCAAGAGACCCAGTACTTC. This translates into CASRFGGANQETQYF.

The chain has TRBV15 and TRBJ2-7; D is possibly TRBD2 (6 bases). Germline CDR1 and CDR2: LNHNV and YYDKDF (reference sequence). This CDR3 region has 15 residues. Trimming took off 1 base at V and 0 bases at J, with 10 bases between the two ends. CDR3 sequence: CATSRAAGRSYEQYF. The CDR3 coding sequence is TGTGCCACCAGCAGAGCCGCGGGACGCTCCTACGAGCAGTACTTC.

In its sample, this clone was seen a few times. The chain combines TRBV5-4 with TRBJ2-2, with TRBD1 identical over 9 bases. The junction had 5 bases not matched to a gene; V was cut back by 4 bases and J by 4 bases. The CDR3 is 15 residues long. Germline values: CDR1 SGHNT, CDR2 YYREEE (reference sequence). The CDR3 spells CASSLGQGGTGELFF. CDR3 nucleotides: TGTGCCAGCAGCCTGGGACAGGGAGGCACCGGGGAGCTGTTTTTT.

The chain couples TRBV27 to TRBJ2-7, with TRBD2 matching 8 bases. CDR1 MNHEY and CDR2 SMNVEV come from the germline V gene (reference sequence). CDR3 length: 14 amino acids. Trimming cost V 1 base and J 4 bases; bases outside gene matches: 3. The DNA for the CDR3 is TGTGCCAGCAGTTTATACCGGGGGGGGTACGAGCAGTACTTC. Residues: CASSLYRGGYEQYF.

V gene TRBV5-1 combines with J gene TRBJ1-2, with 7 bases matching TRBD1. V lost 4 bases, J lost 4 bases, and 4 bases stayed unmatched. Germline values: CDR1 SGHRS, CDR2 YFSETQ. The CDR3 sequence is 13 residues long. CDR3 nucleotide sequence: TGCGCCAGCAGCCCAGGGACAGCCTATGGCTACACCTTC. Amino acid sequence: CASSPGTAYGYTF.

The chain couples TRBV6-5 to TRBJ2-7, with a possible D match to TRBD1 (5 bases). CDR1 is MNHEY and CDR2 is SVGAGI in the germline V gene. V was clipped by 2 bases and J by 3 bases, with 14 bases between them. The CDR3 length is 15 residues. The DNA of the CDR3 is TGTGCCAGCAGTTACAGGGGCGTCTTAAACTACGAGCAGTACTTC. The encoded protein is CASSYRGVLNYEQYF.

For the CDR3, the DNA is TGCAGCGTTGAACTCACGGGAGAGACCCAGTACTTC. The encoded protein is CSVELTGETQYF. J is TRBJ2-5 and V is TRBV29-1; no firm D call. Trimming removed 2 bases from V and 4 bases from J, with 8 bases in between. Looked up from germline, CDR1 is SQVTM and CDR2 is ANQGSEA. This CDR3 comprises 12 residues.

The CDR3 here is CASSSQGREQFF. The DNA of the CDR3 is TGTGCCAGCAGCTCACAGGGGCGTGAGCAGTTCTTC. The gene calls are TRBV7-6 and TRBJ2-1, with 7 bases matching TRBD1. The V segment lost 4 bases and the J segment 9 bases; nucleotides outside the gene matches: 3. This CDR3 has 12 residues. Germline V gene lookup returns CDR1 SGHVS and CDR2 FNYEAQ.

This clone appeared a few times. This chain connects TRBV28 to TRBJ1-2; TRBD1 might be the D (5 bases). This CDR3 region has 13 residues. Germline assignment: CDR1 MDHEN and CDR2 SYDVKM. Trimming pared 5 bases from V and 6 bases from J, leaving 13 bases between. CDR3 sequence reads: CASSPGHPDGYTF. The CDR3 DNA reads as TGTGCCAGCAGTCCAGGACACCCGGATGGCTACACCTTC.

The rearrangement uses TRBV7-2 and TRBJ2-7, with D unresolved. The ends were cut back, 5 bases at V and 3 bases at J, with 11 bases in the middle. The germline V gene has CDR1 SGHTA and CDR2 FQGNSA. The CDR3 length is 13 residues. CDR3 sequence: CASSPRHDYEQYF. CDR3 coding DNA: TGTGCCAGCAGCCCGAGACACGACTACGAGCAGTACTTC.

The CDR3: CASSPYGGSNYGYTF. CDR3 DNA: TGCGCCAGCAGCCCTTACGGGGGGAGTAACTATGGCTACACCTTC. The chain combines TRBV4-3 with TRBJ1-2; perhaps TRBD1 as D (5 bases). The germline V gene encodes CDR1 LGHNA and CDR2 YSLEER. The germline V and J ends were trimmed by 4 bases and 1 base, with 13 bases remaining between them. The CDR3 runs to 15 residues.

J is TRBJ2-7 and V is TRBV27, with a tentative D call TRBD2 (5 bases). Trimming removed 6 bases from V and 6 bases from J, with 15 bases in between. From germline, CDR1 is MNHEY and CDR2 SMNVEV (reference sequence). The CDR3 totals 13 residues. This CDR3 reads CASRRNEGGEQYF. The DNA for the CDR3 is TGTGCCAGCAGGCGTAACGAGGGTGGCGAGCAGTACTTC.

V usage is TRBV28 and J usage is TRBJ1-3; a weak D match, TRBD1 (6 bases). The CDR3 is 14 residues long. The ends were cut back, 8 bases at V and 8 bases at J, with 19 bases in the middle. Germline CDR1 and CDR2: MDHEN and SYDVKM. CDR3 region: CASGSGDFRDTIYF. The DNA of the CDR3 is TGTGCCAGCGGCTCAGGGGATTTTCGAGACACCATATATTTT.

This rearrangement joins TRBV2 to TRBJ2-7; TRBD2 matches at 15 bases. From germline, CDR1 is SNHLY and CDR2 FYNNEI. The CDR3 is 15 amino acids. V was pared by 6 bases and J by 7 bases, with 7 bases of the junction left unmatched. CDR3 in DNA: TGTGCCAGCAGGGAGCCGGGACTAGCGGGGGGAGAGCAGTACTTC. Translating it yields CASREPGLAGGEQYF.

About this clone itself: It is unclear where the CDR3 begins or ends on the DNA, so no DNA is shown, and the CDR3 is as TCRdb lists it. This rearrangement joins TRBV9 to TRBJ1-3; the table's TRBD1 call for D was not verified on the DNA. Germline V lookup: CDR1 SGDLS, CDR2 YYNGEE. The length of the CDR3 is 14 amino acids, counting both ends. CDR3 region: CASSVGQGSSGLNF.

The rearrangement links TRBV28 to TRBJ1-1, with a possible D match to TRBD1 (6 bases). The CDR3 consists of 14 residues. The V gene's germline CDR1 is MDHEN and CDR2 SYDVKM. V lost 4 bases to trimming and J lost 1 base, with 10 bases between them. CDR3 nucleotide sequence: TGTGCCAGCAGTTCCCCGGGACAGAACACTGAAGCTTTCTTT. This sequence encodes CASSSPGQNTEAFF.

J is TRBJ2-3 and V is TRBV7-6; 9 bases match TRBD1. The junction had 5 bases not matched to a gene; V was cut back by 2 bases and J by 5 bases. The length of the CDR3 is 15 residues. CDR1 and CDR2 (germline): SGHVS, FNYEAQ. The CDR3 protein is CASSLTQGAGDTQYF. The CDR3 region has the DNA TGTGCCAGCAGCTTAACACAGGGGGCGGGAGATACGCAGTATTTT.